The 15 T cell receptor beta chains listed next were all sequenced from one sample in a study of tumor-infiltrating lymphocytes in primary liver carcinoma. Unsorted bulk tissue (roughly 18-32 mg) underwent RNA and DNA co-extraction. Researchers generated TCR beta cDNA from about 460 ng of total RNA, relying on a constant-region primer. Three rounds of nested multiplex PCR with slightly modified ARM-PCR produced TCR beta libraries. Investigators reported that the first two PCR rounds, at 9 to 11 cycles each, used TRBV1-TRBV30 forward primers with a C-beta reverse primer. TCRdb redid the calling of the multiplex PCR reads with MiXCR, one entry per CDR3 protein. Seen here are 110,000 or so distinct CDR3 sequences, roughly 80% observed once, and the top ten hold about a fifth. What was sequenced was liver tumor tissue from sampling region 3. Subset denoted: tumor region T3, left-lateral pole. The receptors come from a middle-aged man with primary liver carcinoma and hepatitis B virus infection.

A word on this clonotype: The conserved phenylalanine or tryptophan normally closing the CDR3 is absent here, so this likely arose from a read error. The V call is TRBV5-6, the J call TRBJ2-6, with D possibly TRBD1 on 5 matching bases. The germline gives CDR1 SGHDT, CDR2 YYEEEE. The CDR3 runs 16 residues. CDR3 DNA: TGTGCCAGCAACACATACACGGGCTCTGGGGCCAAGGTCCTGACTTTA. It translates to CASNTYTGSGAKVLTL.

This clonotype was observed a single time. The V call is TRBV28, the J call TRBJ2-1; D is perhaps TRBD2 (6 bases). Germline CDR1 reads MDHEN; CDR2 reads SYDVKM. The CDR3 is 15 residues long. The CDR3 coding sequence is TGTGTCAACAGCCTCGGGAGCGGATTCTACAATGAGCAGTTCTTC. This translates into CVNSLGSGFYNEQFF. Variable domain in full (rest from reference TRBV28 and TRBJ2-1): DVKVTQSSRYLVKRTGEKVFLECVQDMDHENMFWYRQDPGLGLRLIYFSYDVKMKEKGDIPEGYSVSREKKERFSLILESASTNQTSMYLCVNSLGSGFYNEQFFGPGTRLTVL.

About this clonotype itself: A read error may account for a junction end that differs from germline. The chain uses TRBV11-2 and TRBJ1-2, with 9 bases matching TRBD1. Germline lookup yields CDR1 SGHAT and CDR2 FQNNGV. The CDR3 length is 13 residues. Here the CDR3 reads CASGLDRGDGYTF. CDR3 DNA: TGTGCCAGCGGCTTAGACAGGGGGGACGGCTACACCTTC.

Notes on this clonotype: Sequence at one end of the junction differs from germline and may be a read error. This chain links TRBV11-2 with TRBJ2-1; D assignment may be TRBD1 or TRBD2 (5 bases each). CDR3 length: 13 amino acids. Germline V CDR1 and CDR2: SGHAT, FQNNGV. CDR3 loop: CASSFMGVNEQFF. CDR3 in DNA: TGTGCCAGTAGCTTCATGGGGGTCAATGAGCAGTTCTTC. The variable domain in full, completed from reference TRBV11-2 and TRBJ2-1, reads EAGVAQSPRYKIIEKRQSVAFWCNPISGHATLYWYQQILGQGPKLLIQFQNNGVVDDSQLPKDRFSAERLKGVDSTLKIQPAKLEDSAVYLCASSFMGVNEQFFGPGTRLTVL.

In the case of this clonotype: Germline and junction disagree at one end, which may indicate a read error. The chain combines TRBV12-3 or TRBV12-4 with TRBJ2-7, with 7 positions matching TRBD1. The CDR3 consists of 14 residues. CDR3 in DNA: TGTGCCAGCGCCAATGGGGGACAGTTCTACGGGCAGTACTTC. Protein product: CASANGGQFYGQYF.

The table lists this clonotype with a count of one. The CDR3 does not end in the conserved phenylalanine or tryptophan, so this is likely a read error. The chain couples TRBV4-2 to TRBJ2-4; no clear D. CDR3 size: 15 residues. Germline V gives CDR1 LGHNA, CDR2 YNFKEQ. The CDR3 DNA sequence: TGTGCCAGCAGCCAAGACCAAGGAGCCAAAAACATCCAGTACTGC. Residues: CASSQDQGAKNIQYC.

Concerning this clonotype: With a much larger clone just one base away, this may be a read error. The chain carries TRBV14 and TRBJ1-1; weak D call: TRBD1 (6 bases). In germline, CDR1 is SGHDN, CDR2 FVKESK. This CDR3 has 14 residues. The CDR3 sequence: CTSSHRTANTEAFF. CDR3 coding DNA: TGTACCAGCAGCCATCGGACAGCCAACACTGAAGCTTTCTTT.

Comments on this clonotype: At one end, the junction sequence differs from germline, possibly due to a read error. This chain connects TRBV6-6 to TRBJ2-3, with unresolved D. The CDR3 runs to 14 residues. Germline values: CDR1 MNHNY, CDR2 SVGAGI (reference sequence). The CDR3 region has the DNA TGTACCAGCACCCCGCCTAGGGGCACAGATACGCAGTATTTT. Translating gives CTSTPPRGTDTQYF.

On this clonotype: A much larger clone differs by one base, so this may be a read error. This rearrangement joins TRBV30 to TRBJ1-5; D gene unclear. Germline CDR1 GTSNPN, CDR2 SVGIG (reference sequence). V was clipped by 1 base and J by 5 bases, with 15 bases between them. The CDR3 spans 15 residues. Here the CDR3 DNA reads TGTGCCTGGAGTGGTGGGCGGATATCGGATCAGCCCCAGCATTTT. As protein: CAWSGGRISDQPQHF.

Turning to this clonotype: The junction differs from germline at one of its ends, possibly a read error. This chain links TRBV6-6 with TRBJ1-1, with 8 bases identical to TRBD1. This CDR3 is 15 amino acids long. The germline V gene has CDR1 MNHNY and CDR2 SVGAGI (reference sequence). The CDR3 is CASRKQGVADTEAFF. The CDR3 nucleotides are TGTGCCAGCAGGAAACAGGGGGTCGCAGACACTGAAGCATTCTTT.

CDR3 region: CIVQQGLYNEQFF. The DNA for the CDR3 is TGCATCGTCCAACAGGGACTCTACAATGAGCAGTTCTTC. The genes are TRBV29-1 and TRBJ2-1; D may match TRBD1 or TRBD2 (6 bases each). Germline values: CDR1 SQVTM, CDR2 ANQGSEA. The CDR3 covers 13 residues.

Note on this clonotype: A read error is likely, as this CDR3 ends without the conserved phenylalanine or tryptophan. The chain couples TRBV5-4 to TRBJ1-5; D gene uncertain. The CDR3 has 15 amino acids. The V and J ends lost 7 bases and 0 bases respectively, with 14 bases between them. The germline CDR1 and CDR2 sequences are SGHNT and YYREEE (reference sequence). The CDR3 coding sequence is TGTGCCAGCGGCCGCGACGGAAATAGCAATCAGCCCCAGCATTAT. Protein sequence: CASGRDGNSNQPQHY.

The chain employs TRBV6-2 or TRBV6-3 and TRBJ2-7, with a weak D call TRBD2 (5 bases). Germline lookup yields CDR1 MNHEY and CDR2 SVGEGT. The germline V and J ends were trimmed by 6 bases and 13 bases, with 25 bases remaining between them. The CDR3 sequence is 14 residues long. The CDR3 DNA follows: TGTGCCAGCAGCCTCCGGGATAGGGCCCACGATCAATACTTC. Amino acid sequence: CASSLRDRAHDQYF.

The chain links TRBV6-2 or TRBV6-3 to TRBJ2-7; 7 bases line up with TRBD2. V trimming: 8 bases; J trimming: 3 bases; junction bases outside the gene matches: 19. Germline V gene lookup returns CDR1 MNHEY and CDR2 SVGEGT. The CDR3 loop spans 17 amino acids. The CDR3 sequence is CASCRGREGDLFYEQYF. The CDR3 nucleotides read TGTGCCAGCTGCAGAGGGAGGGAAGGAGATCTCTTCTACGAGCAGTACTTC.

Regarding this clonotype: Relative to the germline gene, one junction end is altered; a read error may explain this. The chain employs TRBV5-1 and TRBJ2-1; a possible D gene is TRBD2 (5 bases). CDR1 is SGHRS, CDR2 YFSETQ, per germline. The CDR3 has 13 amino acids. The CDR3: CVSSLDWGNEQFF. CDR3 bases: TGCGTCAGCAGCTTGGACTGGGGAAATGAGCAGTTCTTC. Drawing the rest from reference TRBV5-1 and TRBJ2-1, the complete variable domain is KAGVTQTPRYLIKTRGQQVTLSCSPISGHRSVSWYQQTPGQGLQFLFEYFSETQRNKGNFPGRFSGRQFSNSRSEMNVSTLELGDSALYLCVSSLDWGNEQFFGPGTRLTVL.